This paragraph reports one TCR beta chain. Its antigen is still unknown. This sample stems from a study of early T cells in non-severe SARS-CoV-2 infection. Overall study context: Sequencing was performed on bulk RNA from unsorted whole blood, leaving chains unpaired.

The protocol attached unique molecular identifiers to individual cDNA molecules. TCRdb processed the 5' RACE reads anew with MiXCR; each CDR3 protein has one entry. The repertoire holds about 30,000 distinct CDR3 sequences, 5.5% to 8% seen once, with over 35% in the top ten. Regarding the study as a whole: Private and CD4 specificities were missed by VDJdb matching, which favored anti-spike CD8 responses.

The receptor was isolated from an adult who was a healthcare worker with PCR-confirmed SARS-CoV-2 infection or an uninfected control (not recorded which). Sequencing was performed on whole blood.

The CDR3 here is CASSYQIGYTF. CDR3 sequence (DNA): TGTGCCAGCAGCTACCAGATTGGCTACACCTTC. The chain combines TRBV7-2 with TRBJ1-2; D ambiguous. Trimming removed 4 bases at V and 7 bases at J, with 7 bases between. The CDR3 length is 11 residues. Germline V CDR1 and CDR2: SGHTA, FQGNSA.